This TCR beta chain was obtained from a study of CD8 T cells in ankylosing spondylitis. The CDR3 runs 17 residues. V was pared by 0 bases and J by 2 bases, with 6 bases of the junction left unmatched. The germline V gene encodes CDR1 ENHRY and CDR2 SYGVKD. Study findings and constraints: Several of the motif variants were reported before in synovial fluid and blood from reactive arthritis. Seemingly characteristic of ankylosing spondylitis blood was a TCR beta motif consisting of roughly 8 highly homologous variants. It was reported that disease-linked clones were significantly enriched in matched ankylosing spondylitis synovial fluid.

This clonotype was seen ten or more times. Its antigen is not known. Quantitative molecular-barcoded 5'-RACE generated the TCR beta libraries. TCRdb fed the 5' RACE reads into MiXCR, producing one record per CDR3 protein. Of about 92,000 distinct CDR3 sequences listed, just under 9% were seen once; the top ten hold 5.1%. The chain combines TRBV10-3 with TRBJ2-3, with 9 bases aligning to TRBD2. The material sequenced was blood, either unsorted or a sorted T cell fraction (not recorded which). This TCR was sampled from a male donor with ankylosing spondylitis or in good health (not recorded which). CDR3 sequence: CAISESLAGPSTDTQYF. Here the CDR3 DNA reads TGTGCCATCAGTGAGTCCCTAGCGGGGCCTTCCACAGATACGCAGTATTTT.